The clone carrying this T cell receptor (beta chain) was counted a few times. The target antigen is unknown. The data originate from a study of post-analysis software for immune sequencing data. Overall study context: Clinical courses comprised relapsing-remitting, secondary progressive and progressive-relapsing multiple sclerosis. Study conclusions and caveats: About five TRBV segments were more frequent in patients than controls; TRBV5-6, TRBV5-1 and TRBV20-1 belonged to this group. F measure showed strong co-clustering of same-batch samples.

V shed 4 bases and J 4 bases; nucleotides not matched to a gene: 7. Germline CDR1 and CDR2: SGHDT and YYEEEE. The length of the CDR3 is 15 residues. TCR beta libraries were prepared from cDNA with unique molecular identifiers. Input populations of roughly 0.85 to 11 million T cells gave rise to around 480,000 cDNA molecules. One entry per CDR3 protein results from TCRdb running MiXCR on the PCR reads. The sample lists around 500,000 distinct CDR3 sequences, around 36% occurring once. Sequencing was performed on blood. The TCR comes from a girl aged 2-17 years with multiple sclerosis. V gene TRBV5-6 combines with J gene TRBJ1-4, with TRBD1 identical over 7 bases. CDR3 in amino acids: CASSLWGQHNEKLFF. The CDR3 region has the DNA TGTGCCAGCAGCCTGTGGGGACAGCATAATGAAAAACTGTTTTTT.